Listed below are T cell receptor beta chains from one sample, sequenced in a study of blood T cell repertoires in COVID-19. Clones were read by immunoSEQ multiplex PCR, and TCRdb kept only the in-frame ones, dropping some. The data contain 30,000 to 35,000 clones, 75% to 90% of them singletons. The sequencing sample was made of peripheral blood. These TCRs come from a human donor with acute or convalescent COVID-19. The donor label of this sample is uncertain. Each CDR3 is given with its conserved first and last residue. A D gene is named only where the DNA matches it firmly. Size is omitted from some rows. Given values are once, few, many or a class for expanded clones.

D gene,clone size,J gene,V gene,CDR3 protein,CDR3 DNA
.,.,TRBJ1-5,TRBV5-1,CASSLHREREPQHF,TGCGCCAGCAGCTTGCACAGGGAGAGGGAGCCCCAGCATTTT
.,.,TRBJ1-1,TRBV11-3,CASSLDGGGTPNTEAFF,TGTGCCAGCAGCTTAGATGGGGGGGGGACACCGAACACTGAAGCTTTCTTT
.,.,TRBJ2-7,TRBV6-5,CASSRTGPYEQYF,TGTGCCAGCAGCCGAACAGGCCCCTACGAGCAGTACTTC
.,.,TRBJ1-2,TRBV7-9,CASSLGPGYTF,TGTGCCAGCAGCCTAGGGCCTGGCTACACCTTC
TRBD2,once,TRBJ2-3,TRBV2,CASSGRTSGVTDTQYF,TGTGCCAGCAGTGGGAGGACTAGCGGGGTCACAGATACGCAGTATTTT
TRBD1,.,TRBJ2-7,TRBV10-2,CASSEVPGQGVYEQYF,TGCGCCAGCAGTGAAGTGCCGGGACAGGGGGTCTACGAGCAGTACTTC
TRBD1,few,TRBJ2-7,TRBV4-1,CASSQVGGPNPYEQYF,TGCGCCAGCAGCCAAGTAGGGGGCCCCAACCCCTACGAGCAGTACTTC
TRBD2,.,TRBJ2-1,TRBV4-3,CASSPEATTYWGGEQFF,TGCGCCAGCAGCCCAGAAGCGACTACCTACTGGGGGGGTGAGCAGTTCTTC
TRBD1,.,TRBJ1-1,TRBV10-3,CAISDKGQWYTEAFF,TGTGCCATAAGTGATAAGGGACAGTGGTACACTGAAGCTTTCTTT
TRBD1,.,TRBJ1-5,TRBV6-2/TRBV6-3,CASSYFALGQGSYSNQPQHF,TGTGCCAGCAGTTACTTCGCCCTGGGACAGGGATCGTATAGCAATCAGCCCCAGCATTTT
.,few,TRBJ2-1,TRBV7-3,CASSLQGGLGNEQFF,TGTGCCAGCAGCTTACAGGGAGGCCTTGGGAATGAGCAGTTCTTC
.,.,TRBJ1-4,TRBV27,CASSLLLGADEKLFF,TGTGCCAGCAGTTTACTCCTGGGGGCCGATGAAAAACTGTTTTTT
.,.,TRBJ1-3,TRBV20-1,CSAMENTIYF,TGCAGTGCTATGGAGAACACCATATATTTT
.,.,TRBJ1-1,TRBV7-9,CASSVLSGRDTEAFF,TGTGCCAGCAGCGTTTTGTCGGGGAGAGACACTGAAGCTTTCTTT
TRBD2,.,TRBJ2-5,TRBV3-1/TRBV3-2,CASMGLAGETQYF,TGTGCCAGCATGGGGCTAGCGGGAGAGACCCAGTACTTC
TRBD1,.,TRBJ1-3,TRBV28,CASSLSGQISGNTIYF,TGTGCCAGCAGTTTATCGGGACAGATCTCTGGAAACACCATATATTTT
TRBD1,.,TRBJ1-1,TRBV6-5,CASRRQGNTEAFF,TGTGCCAGCAGGAGACAGGGGAACACTGAAGCTTTCTTT
.,.,TRBJ2-7,TRBV7-9,CASSLAGIYEQYF,TGTGCCAGCAGCTTAGCCGGGATCTACGAGCAGTACTTC
.,.,TRBJ1-3,TRBV7-2,CASSFKGQGTIYF,TGTGCCAGCAGCTTTAAAGGCCAGGGGACCATATATTTT
TRBD2,.,TRBJ2-1,TRBV10-3,CAISSASGGSSYNEQFF,TGTGCCATCAGTTCGGCTAGCGGGGGGAGCTCCTACAATGAGCAGTTCTTC
.,.,TRBJ1-3,TRBV29-1,CSVAEGPGNTIYF,TGCAGCGTTGCGGAGGGACCTGGAAACACCATATATTTT
.,.,TRBJ2-5,TRBV10-3,CAIGAAQETQYF,TGTGCCATAGGGGCAGCACAAGAGACCCAGTACTTC
TRBD2,.,TRBJ2-7,TRBV15,CATSRDAGASSYEQYF,TGTGCCACCAGCAGAGATGCGGGAGCCAGCTCCTACGAGCAGTACTTC
TRBD2,.,TRBJ2-3,TRBV20-1,CSASRGVAGGPSTDTQYF,TGCAGTGCTAGTAGGGGGGTAGCGGGAGGGCCTAGCACAGATACGCAGTATTTT
.,.,TRBJ2-1,TRBV3-1/TRBV3-2,CASSGARLGNEQFF,TGTGCCAGCAGCGGGGCCCGCCTCGGGAATGAGCAGTTCTTC
TRBD2,.,TRBJ2-2,TRBV28,CATKGLAATGELFF,TGTGCCACCAAAGGACTAGCGGCCACCGGGGAGCTGTTTTTT
TRBD1,.,TRBJ1-5,TRBV28,CASSSPHTGGRQPQHF,TGTGCCAGCAGTTCCCCTCACACAGGGGGAAGACAGCCCCAGCATTTT
.,.,TRBJ2-2,TRBV5-1,CASSFSVVRTNTGELFF,TGCGCCAGCAGCTTCTCCGTAGTCCGAACGAACACCGGGGAGCTGTTTTTT
TRBD1,.,TRBJ1-3,TRBV27,CASGRTGDSSGNTIYF,TGTGCCAGCGGTAGGACCGGGGACAGCTCTGGAAACACCATATATTTT
TRBD1,.,TRBJ1-4,TRBV19,CASSLGTATNEKLFF,TGTGCCAGTAGTCTAGGGACAGCTACTAATGAAAAACTGTTTTTT
.,.,TRBJ1-6,TRBV5-1,CASSLAGAASHNSPLHF,TGCGCCAGCAGCTTGGCAGGGGCAGCTAGCCATAATTCACCCCTCCACTTT
TRBD1,.,TRBJ1-1,TRBV18,CASSPQTGEGTEAFF,TGTGCCAGCTCACCCCAGACAGGGGAAGGAACTGAAGCTTTCTTT
TRBD1,.,TRBJ1-5,TRBV18,CASSSTGWSNQPQHF,TGTGCCAGCTCATCGACAGGGTGGAGCAATCAGCCCCAGCATTTT
.,.,TRBJ1-6,TRBV28,CASSSDGDNSPLHF,TGTGCCAGCAGCTCGGACGGGGATAATTCACCCCTCCACTTT
.,.,TRBJ2-3,TRBV27,CASSFEEDDTQYF,TGTGCCAGCAGTTTTGAGGAGGACGATACGCAGTATTTT
.,.,TRBJ2-3,TRBV5-8,CASRVWPDTQYF,TGTGCCAGCAGAGTTTGGCCAGATACGCAGTATTTT
TRBD1,.,TRBJ1-1,TRBV6-6,CASSPHRGWDTEAFF,TGTGCCAGCAGTCCACACAGGGGCTGGGACACTGAAGCTTTCTTT
.,.,TRBJ2-1,TRBV7-2,CASSETRTLAYEQFF,TGTGCCAGCAGCGAAACACGGACTCTCGCCTATGAGCAGTTCTTC
TRBD1,.,TRBJ2-2,TRBV20-1,CSASRGTGGFGELFF,TGCAGTGCTAGTAGGGGGACAGGGGGCTTCGGGGAGCTGTTTTTT
TRBD1,.,TRBJ1-5,TRBV19,CASSTTGGAAKPQHF,TGTGCCAGTAGTACCACAGGGGGCGCGGCGAAGCCCCAGCATTTT
TRBD1,once,TRBJ1-1,TRBV11-3,CASSFGTGTEAFF,TGTGCCAGCAGCTTTGGGACAGGCACTGAAGCTTTCTTT
.,.,TRBJ1-6,TRBV7-8,CASSLDSGRGNSPLHF,TGTGCCAGCAGCTTAGATTCCGGCAGGGGTAATTCACCCCTCCACTTT
.,.,TRBJ1-1,TRBV9,CAPSTGTPPEAFF,TGTGCCCCGAGCACAGGGACCCCCCCGGAAGCTTTCTTT
.,once,TRBJ1-5,TRBV19,CASSGLIPAQHF,TGTGCCAGTAGTGGACTAATCCCTGCCCAGCATTTT
TRBD1,.,TRBJ1-1,TRBV4-1,CASSQAGTGAWLGQANTEAFF,TGCGCCAGCAGCCAAGCCGGGACAGGGGCATGGTTGGGTCAAGCGAACACTGAAGCTTTCTTT
TRBD1,.,TRBJ2-7,TRBV28,CASSLQARGPYEQYF,TGTGCCAGCAGTTTACAAGCCAGGGGGCCCTACGAGCAGTACTTC
TRBD2,once,TRBJ2-2,TRBV2,CASSDLELAGGWTGELFF,TGTGCCAGCAGTGATTTGGAACTAGCGGGGGGATGGACCGGGGAGCTGTTTTTT
TRBD2,.,TRBJ2-5,TRBV3-1/TRBV3-2,CASSQEGLAGGETQYF,TGTGCCAGCAGCCAAGAGGGACTAGCGGGGGGGGAGACCCAGTACTTC
.,.,TRBJ1-6,TRBV2,CASKGDTNNSPLHF,TGTGCCAGCAAGGGGGACACAAATAATTCACCCCTCCACTTT
.,.,TRBJ1-1,TRBV6-6,CASSLLGPQQGEAFF,TGTGCCAGCAGTTTGTTAGGCCCCCAGCAGGGTGAAGCTTTCTTT
TRBD1,.,TRBJ1-4,TRBV5-8,CASSLGGGSTNEKLFF,TGTGCCAGCAGCCTAGGAGGGGGCTCAACTAATGAAAAACTGTTTTTT
TRBD1,.,TRBJ2-7,TRBV29-1,CSVVGQGTYEQYF,TGCAGCGTGGTCGGACAGGGGACCTACGAGCAGTACTTC
TRBD2,.,TRBJ2-1,TRBV6-6,CASKAGAYNEQFF,TGTGCCAGCAAAGCGGGGGCGTACAATGAGCAGTTCTTC
TRBD2,.,TRBJ2-7,TRBV18,CASSPPGLANEQYF,TGTGCCAGCTCACCCCCGGGACTAGCCAACGAGCAGTACTTC
.,.,TRBJ1-2,TRBV7-2,CASSLAGSAGSRVLGYTF,TGTGCCAGCAGCTTAGCGGGGTCGGCGGGCAGTCGCGTTCTCGGCTACACCTTC
TRBD1,.,TRBJ1-2,TRBV13,CASSPGQGLRGYTF,TGTGCCAGCAGCCCAGGACAGGGGTTGCGAGGCTACACCTTC
TRBD2,once,TRBJ2-7,TRBV6-6,CASSSGGAGEQYF,TGTGCCAGCAGTAGCGGGGGGGCCGGAGAGCAGTACTTC
TRBD1,.,TRBJ2-1,TRBV7-9,CASTTAGQASWAQFF,TGTGCCAGCACAACCGCCGGACAGGCCTCCTGGGCGCAGTTCTTC
.,.,TRBJ1-1,TRBV30,CAWSVSETEAFF,TGTGCCTGGAGTGTAAGTGAGACTGAAGCTTTCTTT